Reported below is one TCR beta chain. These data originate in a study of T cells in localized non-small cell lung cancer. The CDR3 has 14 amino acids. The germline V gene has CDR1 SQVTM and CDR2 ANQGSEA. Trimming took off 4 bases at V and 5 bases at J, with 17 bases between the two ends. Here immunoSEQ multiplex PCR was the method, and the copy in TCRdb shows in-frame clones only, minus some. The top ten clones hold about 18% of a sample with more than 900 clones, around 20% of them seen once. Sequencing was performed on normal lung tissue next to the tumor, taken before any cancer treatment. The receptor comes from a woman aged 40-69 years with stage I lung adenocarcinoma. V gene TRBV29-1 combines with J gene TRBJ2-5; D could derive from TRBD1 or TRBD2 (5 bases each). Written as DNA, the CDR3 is TGCAGCGTTGGGATGGGTCAGGGCGGGGAGACCCAGTACTTC. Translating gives CSVGMGQGGETQYF.